A selection of T cell receptor beta chains follows, all from one sample in a study of blood T cell repertoires in COVID-19. Produced via immunoSEQ multiplex PCR; TCRdb's table is partial and in-frame only. The sample has 200,000 to 250,000 clones, roughly 80% seen once; the top ten hold 1.8%. Input material: PBMCs or T cells enriched from blood (not recorded which). The source is a man aged 55-75 years who had recovered from COVID-19. Each CDR3 is given with its conserved first and last residue. The D gene is left open where the match is weak. Size is omitted from some rows. Given values are once, few, many or a class for expanded clones.

j_gene | d_gene | abundance | v_gene | CDR3nt | CDR3aa
TRBJ1-5 | NA | NA | TRBV19 | TGTGCCAGTGACACAGGGTTTCAGCCCCAGCATTTT | CASDTGFQPQHF
TRBJ1-4 | NA | NA | TRBV7-8 | TGTGCCAGCAGCCCCGAAAGCGGACTGGATAATGAAAAACTGTTTTTT | CASSPESGLDNEKLFF
TRBJ1-4 | NA | NA | TRBV7-9 | TGTGCCAGCAGCTTAGGGACAACCGGGACACGGGGTGAAAAACTGTTTTTT | CASSLGTTGTRGEKLFF
TRBJ2-5 | TRBD2 | NA | TRBV9 | TGTGCCAGCAGCCAAACTAGCGGGGGAGTCCAAGAGACCCAGTACTTC | CASSQTSGGVQETQYF
TRBJ1-1 | NA | NA | TRBV19 | TGTGCTAGTTCAATTGGGGCCTTTTCTACTAACTTTCAGGAAGCTTTCTTT | CASSIGAFSTNFQEAFF
TRBJ1-2 | TRBD1 | NA | TRBV5-1 | TGCGCCAGCAGCTCCCGGGACAGGGAAGCTAACTATGGCTACACCTTC | CASSSRDREANYGYTF
TRBJ1-2 | TRBD1 | once | TRBV5-1 | TGCGCCAGCAGCGAACAGGGGGCCAGCTATGGCTACACCTTC | CASSEQGASYGYTF
TRBJ2-3 | TRBD2 | NA | TRBV4-2 | TGTGCCAGCAGCCATACCCTCCCTAGCGGGGCCACAGATACGCAGTATTTT | CASSHTLPSGATDTQYF
TRBJ2-1 | TRBD1 | NA | TRBV7-2 | TGTGCCAGCAGCCCTTCCGGGACAGGGTTGTCTGAGCAGTTCTTC | CASSPSGTGLSEQFF
TRBJ1-4 | NA | NA | TRBV7-9 | TGTGCCAGTACCGACGGGGATCGGGCTAATGAAAAACTGTTTTTT | CASTDGDRANEKLFF
TRBJ2-5 | NA | NA | TRBV6-2/TRBV6-3 | TGTGCCAGCAGTTCCCTCAGCCAAGAGACCCAGTACTTC | CASSSLSQETQYF
TRBJ1-2 | NA | NA | TRBV7-9 | TGTGCCAGCTCTATAACAGAGGGGGTTGGCTACACCTTC | CASSITEGVGYTF
TRBJ1-1 | NA | NA | TRBV30 | TGTGCCTGGAGTGTACAACAGGTCACTGAAGCTTTCTTT | CAWSVQQVTEAFF
TRBJ1-4 | NA | NA | TRBV18 | TGTGCCAGCTCACCCTCTAATGAAAAACTGTTTTTT | CASSPSNEKLFF
TRBJ2-3 | TRBD2 | NA | TRBV7-3 | TGTGCCAGCAGCCCTGATGAGGCGGGGGAGTATACGCAGTATTTT | CASSPDEAGEYTQYF
TRBJ2-3 | TRBD2 | NA | TRBV11-2 | TGTGCCAGCAGCTTAGATAGGATAGCGGGGGAAGATACGCAGTATTTT | CASSLDRIAGEDTQYF
TRBJ1-5 | TRBD1 | NA | TRBV2 | TGTGCCAGCAGGCTAGGGACAGGGGGGCAGCCCCAGCATTTT | CASRLGTGGQPQHF
TRBJ2-3 | NA | once | TRBV9 | TGTGCCAGCAGCGTAGGTCCGACAGATACGCAGTATTTT | CASSVGPTDTQYF
TRBJ1-5 | TRBD1 | NA | TRBV19 | TGTGCCACCTCGAAATCCGGGACAGGCAATCAGCCCCAGCATTTT | CATSKSGTGNQPQHF
TRBJ1-2 | NA | NA | TRBV6-5 | TGTGCCAGCAGGGGACTCTATGGCTACACCTTC | CASRGLYGYTF
TRBJ2-7 | TRBD1 | NA | TRBV6-2/TRBV6-3 | TGTGCCAGCAGTTACGGGACAGGGGGCTCCCGGCAGTACTTC | CASSYGTGGSRQYF
TRBJ2-3 | NA | NA | TRBV3-1/TRBV3-2 | TGTGCCAGCAGCCAAGACGTGGATACGCAGTATTTT | CASSQDVDTQYF
TRBJ2-1 | NA | NA | TRBV6-1 | TGTGCCAGCAGTGCCACGACTATTTTGAATGAGCAGTTCTTC | CASSATTILNEQFF
TRBJ1-2 | NA | NA | TRBV30 | TGTGCCTGGAGTGTACTCCTCGGCAGGGGTCGCTACACCTTC | CAWSVLLGRGRYTF
TRBJ1-1 | NA | NA | TRBV19 | TGTGCCAGTAGTATGTGGGAGGGGGGTGAAGCTTTCTTT | CASSMWEGGEAFF
TRBJ2-5 | TRBD1 | NA | TRBV19 | TGTGCCAGTAGTACTACAGGGGGGCGGCAAGAGACCCAGTACTTC | CASSTTGGRQETQYF
TRBJ1-5 | NA | once | TRBV6-2/TRBV6-3 | TGTGCCAGCAGTTACCGGGACTACAATCAGCCCCAGCATTTT | CASSYRDYNQPQHF
TRBJ1-1 | TRBD1 | NA | TRBV7-9 | TGTGCCAGCAGCTACGACAGGGACACTGAAGCTTTCTTT | CASSYDRDTEAFF
TRBJ1-2 | NA | NA | TRBV4-3 | TGCGCCAGCAGCCAAGATCCAGGGTCGGACTATGGCTACACCTTC | CASSQDPGSDYGYTF
TRBJ1-1 | NA | NA | TRBV19 | TGTGCCAGTAGTCCGCAGGGGTACACTGAAGCTTTCTTT | CASSPQGYTEAFF
TRBJ2-5 | NA | NA | TRBV15 | TGTGCCACCAGCAGAGATAGCCGGTTGTTAGAGACCCAGTACTTC | CATSRDSRLLETQYF
TRBJ2-3 | NA | NA | TRBV6-5 | TGTGCCAGCAGTAACACGTATACGCAGTATTTT | CASSNTYTQYF
TRBJ2-7 | TRBD2 | NA | TRBV5-4 | TGTGCCAGCAGCTTGGGGACTAGCGGGGGTTACTACGAGCAGTACTTC | CASSLGTSGGYYEQYF
TRBJ1-3 | NA | NA | TRBV20-1 | TGCAGTGCTAGTCAAGGAGGCTCTGGAAACACCATATATTTT | CSASQGGSGNTIYF
TRBJ2-2 | TRBD1 | once | TRBV4-1 | TGCGCCAGCAGCCAGGAGCGGACAGGTGCCCCCGGGGAGCTGTTTTTT | CASSQERTGAPGELFF
TRBJ2-5 | NA | NA | TRBV2 | TGTGCCAGCCTGGACAGTAAAACCCAAGAGACCCAGTACTTC | CASLDSKTQETQYF
TRBJ2-5 | TRBD2 | NA | TRBV5-1 | TGCGCCAGCAGCGCCGGGACTAGCGGGGGGCAACAAGAGACCCAGTACTTC | CASSAGTSGGQQETQYF
TRBJ1-1 | NA | NA | TRBV4-1 | TGCGCCAGCAGCCCCATGGAGCCGGGACACCCCTATTTCTTT | CASSPMEPGHPYFF
TRBJ1-5 | NA | NA | TRBV7-2 | TGTGCCAGCAGCTCTCAGGGTCAGCCCCAGCATTTT | CASSSQGQPQHF
TRBJ2-3 | NA | NA | TRBV7-3 | TGTGCCAGCGCGATAGAGGCAGATACGCAGTATTTT | CASAIEADTQYF
TRBJ2-5 | TRBD2 | NA | TRBV6-5 | TGTGCCAGCAGTTATAGCGGGGCACAAGAGACCCAGTACTTC | CASSYSGAQETQYF
TRBJ2-5 | NA | few | TRBV4-2 | TGTGCCAGCAGCCAAGCTAACAGGGAAGAGACCCAGTACTTC | CASSQANREETQYF
TRBJ1-5 | NA | NA | TRBV6-6 | TGTGCCAGCAGTTACCTCTCGGGGGAGGGCAATCAGCCCCAGCATTTT | CASSYLSGEGNQPQHF
TRBJ2-1 | TRBD2 | NA | TRBV19 | TGTGCCAGTAGTATTGGAGCGGGGGATCACAATGAGCAGTTCTTC | CASSIGAGDHNEQFF
TRBJ2-1 | NA | NA | TRBV18 | TGTGCCAGCTCACCAGGCTTACACAATGAGCAGTTCTTC | CASSPGLHNEQFF
TRBJ2-3 | NA | NA | TRBV7-9 | TGTGCCAGCAGCTTAATGAGTGAGGGCACAGATACGCAGTATTTT | CASSLMSEGTDTQYF
TRBJ1-1 | TRBD1 | NA | TRBV18 | TGTGCCAGCTCACTAAATAACGGACAGGGCGCTGAAGCTTTCTTT | CASSLNNGQGAEAFF
TRBJ2-1 | TRBD1 | NA | TRBV7-9 | TGTGCCAGCAGCCAAGAAGGGGGCGCGTACAATGAGCAGTTCTTC | CASSQEGGAYNEQFF
TRBJ2-1 | NA | NA | TRBV7-2 | TGTGCCAGCAGCCTCGGGGGTTCCGTCAATGAGCAGTTCTTC | CASSLGGSVNEQFF
TRBJ1-1 | NA | NA | TRBV4-2 | TGTGCCAGCAGCGAACCCCCGAGGGTCACTGAAGCTTTCTTT | CASSEPPRVTEAFF
TRBJ1-2 | TRBD1 | NA | TRBV4-3 | TGCGCCAGCAGCCAAGACCCAGGACAGGGGAGCGGCTACACCTTC | CASSQDPGQGSGYTF
TRBJ1-2 | TRBD1 | NA | TRBV7-2 | TGTGCCAGCAGCTCCGGGACAGGGGGCGCACGGGGCTACACCTTC | CASSSGTGGARGYTF
TRBJ2-2 | TRBD2 | NA | TRBV19 | TGTGCCAGTAGTGCTCGACTAGCGGGGGGCCCCAGGGGGGCTGGGGAGCTGTTTTTT | CASSARLAGGPRGAGELFF
TRBJ2-2 | TRBD2 | once | TRBV24-1 | TGTGCCACCCGGGGGGACACCGGGGAGCTGTTTTTT | CATRGDTGELFF
TRBJ1-4 | NA | NA | TRBV6-2/TRBV6-3 | TGTGCCAGCAGTTACACCCGCGAGGCTAATGAAAAACTGTTTTTT | CASSYTREANEKLFF